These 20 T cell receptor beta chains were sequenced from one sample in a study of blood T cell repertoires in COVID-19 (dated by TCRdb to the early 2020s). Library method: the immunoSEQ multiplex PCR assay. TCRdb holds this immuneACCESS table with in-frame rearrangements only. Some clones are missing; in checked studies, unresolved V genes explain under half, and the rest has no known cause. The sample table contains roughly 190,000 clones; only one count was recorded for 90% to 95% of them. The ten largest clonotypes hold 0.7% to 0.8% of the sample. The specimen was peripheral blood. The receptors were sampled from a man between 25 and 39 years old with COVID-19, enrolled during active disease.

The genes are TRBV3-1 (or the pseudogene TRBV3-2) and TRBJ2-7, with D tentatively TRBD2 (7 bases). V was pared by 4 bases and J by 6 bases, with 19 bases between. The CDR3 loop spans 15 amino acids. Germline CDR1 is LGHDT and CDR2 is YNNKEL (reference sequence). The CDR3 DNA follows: TGTGCCAGCAGCCCCCTGAGGGGGGGGTCGGGCGAGCAGTACTTC. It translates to CASSPLRGGSGEQYF.

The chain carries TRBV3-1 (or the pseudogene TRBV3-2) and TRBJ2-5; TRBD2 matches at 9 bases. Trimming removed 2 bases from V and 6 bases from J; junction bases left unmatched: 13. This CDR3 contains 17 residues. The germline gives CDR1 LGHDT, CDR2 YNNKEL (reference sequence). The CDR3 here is CASSQPPGAGGQKTQYF. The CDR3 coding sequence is TGTGCCAGCAGCCAACCACCCGGGGCGGGGGGGCAGAAGACCCAGTACTTC.

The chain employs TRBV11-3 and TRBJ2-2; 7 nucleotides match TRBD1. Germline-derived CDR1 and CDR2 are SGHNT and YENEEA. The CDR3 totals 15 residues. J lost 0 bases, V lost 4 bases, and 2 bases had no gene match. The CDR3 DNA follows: TGTGCCAGCAGCTCTGGGACAGCGAACACCGGGGAGCTGTTTTTT. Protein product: CASSSGTANTGELFF.

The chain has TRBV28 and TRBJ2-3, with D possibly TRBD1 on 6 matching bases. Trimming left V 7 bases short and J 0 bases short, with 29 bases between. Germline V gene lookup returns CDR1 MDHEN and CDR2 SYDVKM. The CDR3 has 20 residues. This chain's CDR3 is CASTSLGALGGAYSTDTQYF. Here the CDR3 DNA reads TGTGCCAGCACCAGTTTGGGGGCCCTGGGCGGAGCATATAGCACAGATACGCAGTATTTT.

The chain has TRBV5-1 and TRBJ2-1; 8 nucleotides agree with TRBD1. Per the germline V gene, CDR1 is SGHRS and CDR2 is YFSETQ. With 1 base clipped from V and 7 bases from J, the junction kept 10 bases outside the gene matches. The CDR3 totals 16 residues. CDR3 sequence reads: CASSLLGQGAGNEQFF. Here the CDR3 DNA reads TGCGCCAGCAGCTTGTTAGGGCAGGGGGCTGGGAATGAGCAGTTCTTC.

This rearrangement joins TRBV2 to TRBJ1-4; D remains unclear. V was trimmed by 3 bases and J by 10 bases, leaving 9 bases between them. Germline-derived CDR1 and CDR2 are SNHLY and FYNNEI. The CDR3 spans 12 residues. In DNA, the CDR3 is TGTGCCAGCAGTGATCGACGGGGAAAACTGTTTTTT. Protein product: CASSDRRGKLFF.

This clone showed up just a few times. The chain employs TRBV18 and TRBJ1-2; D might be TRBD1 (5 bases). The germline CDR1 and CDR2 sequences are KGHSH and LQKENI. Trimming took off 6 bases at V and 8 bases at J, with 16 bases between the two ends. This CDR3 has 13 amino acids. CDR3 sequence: CASSQDQGGGYTF. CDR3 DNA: TGTGCCAGCTCCCAAGACCAGGGTGGAGGCTACACCTTC.

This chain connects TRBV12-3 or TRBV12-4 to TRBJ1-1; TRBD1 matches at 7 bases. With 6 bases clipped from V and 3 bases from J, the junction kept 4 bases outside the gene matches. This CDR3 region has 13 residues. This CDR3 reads CASSLTGDTEAFF. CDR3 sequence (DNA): TGTGCCAGCAGCTTAACAGGGGACACTGAAGCTTTCTTT.

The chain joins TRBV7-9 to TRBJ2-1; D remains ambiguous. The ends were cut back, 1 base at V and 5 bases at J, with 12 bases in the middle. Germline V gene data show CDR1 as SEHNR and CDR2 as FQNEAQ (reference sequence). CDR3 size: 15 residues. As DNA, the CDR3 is TGTGCCAGCAGCTTAGGGTGGGCAGTAGACAATGAGCAGTTCTTC. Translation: CASSLGWAVDNEQFF. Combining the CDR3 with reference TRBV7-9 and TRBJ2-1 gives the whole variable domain DTGVSQNPRHKITKRGQNVTFRCDPISEHNRLYWYRQTLGQGPEFLTYFQNEAQLEKSRLLSDRFSAERPKGSFSTLEIQRTEQGDSAMYLCASSLGWAVDNEQFFGPGTRLTVL.

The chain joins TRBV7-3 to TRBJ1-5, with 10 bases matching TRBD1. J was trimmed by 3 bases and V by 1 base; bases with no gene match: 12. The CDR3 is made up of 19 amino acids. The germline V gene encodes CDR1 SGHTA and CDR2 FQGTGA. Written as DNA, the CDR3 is TGTGCCAGCAGCTTAATAAGCGGCGCGGACAGGGGGATCAATCAGCCCCAGCATTTT. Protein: CASSLISGADRGINQPQHF.

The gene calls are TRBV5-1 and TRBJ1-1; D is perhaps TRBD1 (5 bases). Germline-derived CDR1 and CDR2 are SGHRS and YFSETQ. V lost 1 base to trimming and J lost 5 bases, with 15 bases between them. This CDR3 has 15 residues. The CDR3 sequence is CASSLSGGRETEAFF. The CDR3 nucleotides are TGCGCCAGCAGCTTGTCCGGGGGGAGGGAAACTGAAGCTTTCTTT.

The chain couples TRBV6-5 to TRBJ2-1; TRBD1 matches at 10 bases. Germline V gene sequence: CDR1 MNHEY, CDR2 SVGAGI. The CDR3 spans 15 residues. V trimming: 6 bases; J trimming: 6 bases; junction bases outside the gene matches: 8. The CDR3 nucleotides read TGTGCCAGCAGGGCAAGACAGGGGGCGTTCAATGAGCAGTTCTTC. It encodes CASRARQGAFNEQFF.

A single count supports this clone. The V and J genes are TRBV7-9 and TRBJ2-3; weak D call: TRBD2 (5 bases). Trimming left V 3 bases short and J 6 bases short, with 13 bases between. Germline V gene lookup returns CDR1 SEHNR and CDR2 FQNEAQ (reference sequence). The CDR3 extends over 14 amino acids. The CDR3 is CASSFGLRADTQYF. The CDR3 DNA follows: TGTGCCAGCAGCTTCGGGTTGAGGGCGGATACGCAGTATTTT. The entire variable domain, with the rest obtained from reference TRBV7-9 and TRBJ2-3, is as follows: DTGVSQNPRHKITKRGQNVTFRCDPISEHNRLYWYRQTLGQGPEFLTYFQNEAQLEKSRLLSDRFSAERPKGSFSTLEIQRTEQGDSAMYLCASSFGLRADTQYFGPGTRLTVL.

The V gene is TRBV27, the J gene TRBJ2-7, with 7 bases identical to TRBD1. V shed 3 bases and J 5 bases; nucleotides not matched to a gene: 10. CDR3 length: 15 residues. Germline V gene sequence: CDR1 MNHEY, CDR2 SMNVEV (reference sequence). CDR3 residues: CASSFTSGGGHEQYF. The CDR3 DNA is TGTGCCAGCAGTTTTACTTCAGGGGGTGGGCACGAGCAGTACTTC.

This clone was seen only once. The CDR3 sequence: CSVGYGDSNQPQHF. The CDR3 DNA reads as TGCAGCGTTGGGTACGGGGATAGCAATCAGCCCCAGCATTTT. J is TRBJ1-5 and V is TRBV29-1; no reliable D call. Trimming shortened V by 4 bases and J by 0 bases, and 10 bases separated the two germline ends. This CDR3 comprises 14 residues. CDR1 is SQVTM and CDR2 is ANQGSEA in the germline V gene.

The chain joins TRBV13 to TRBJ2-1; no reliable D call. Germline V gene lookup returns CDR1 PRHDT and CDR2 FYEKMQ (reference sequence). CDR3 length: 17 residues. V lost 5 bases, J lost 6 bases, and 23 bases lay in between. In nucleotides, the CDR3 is TGTGCCAGCAGCAGAAGCCTCTCACTGCCCCCTCCCAATGAGCAGTTCTTC. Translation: CASSRSLSLPPPNEQFF. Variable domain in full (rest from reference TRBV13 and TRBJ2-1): AAGVIQSPRHLIKEKRETATLKCYPIPRHDTVYWYQQGPGQDPQFLISFYEKMQSDKGSIPDRFSAQQFSDYHSELNMSSLELGDSALYFCASSRSLSLPPPNEQFFGPGTRLTVL.

This CDR3 is CAILSGQGYGYTF. For the CDR3, the DNA is TGTGCCATTCTATCGGGACAGGGGTATGGCTACACCTTC. The V call is TRBV28, the J call TRBJ1-2; 10 bases are a match to TRBD1. CDR1 MDHEN and CDR2 SYDVKM come from the germline V gene. Trimming cost V 10 bases and J 5 bases; bases outside gene matches: 7. The CDR3 spans 13 residues.

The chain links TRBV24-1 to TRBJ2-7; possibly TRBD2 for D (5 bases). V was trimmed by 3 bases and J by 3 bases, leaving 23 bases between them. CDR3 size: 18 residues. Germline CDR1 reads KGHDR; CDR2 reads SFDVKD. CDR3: CATSDGRLRRGWNYEQYF. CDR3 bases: TGTGCCACCAGTGATGGCCGATTACGTCGGGGATGGAACTACGAGCAGTACTTC.

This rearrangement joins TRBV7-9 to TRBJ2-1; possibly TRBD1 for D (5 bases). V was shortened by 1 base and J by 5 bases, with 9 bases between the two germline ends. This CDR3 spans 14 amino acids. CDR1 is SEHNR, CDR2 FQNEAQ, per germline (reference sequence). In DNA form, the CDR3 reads TGTGCCAGCAGCTTAGTACCAGGGAACAATGAGCAGTTCTTC. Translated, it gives CASSLVPGNNEQFF.

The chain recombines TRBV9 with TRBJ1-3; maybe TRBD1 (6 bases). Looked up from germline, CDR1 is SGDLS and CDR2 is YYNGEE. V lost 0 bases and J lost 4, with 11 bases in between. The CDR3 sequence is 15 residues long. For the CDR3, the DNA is TGTGCCAGCAGCGTAGTCGGACAGCAAGGAAACACCATATATTTT. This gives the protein CASSVVGQQGNTIYF. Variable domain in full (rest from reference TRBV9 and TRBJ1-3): DSGVTQTPKHLITATGQRVTLRCSPRSGDLSVYWYQQSLDQGLQFLIQYYNGEERAKGNILERFSAQQFPDLHSELNLSSLELGDSALYFCASSVVGQQGNTIYFGEGSWLTVV.